The rows below give T cell receptor beta chains drawn from one sample of a study of early T cells in non-severe SARS-CoV-2 infection. One entry per CDR3 protein results from TCRdb running MiXCR on the 5' RACE reads. The sample has some 57,000 distinct CDR3 sequences, around 9% seen once. Material: whole blood. These receptors were obtained from an adult who was a healthcare worker with PCR-confirmed SARS-CoV-2 infection or an uninfected control (not recorded which). Each CDR3 is given with its conserved first and last residue. The D gene is left open where the match is weak. A clone size is listed for some rows: how often the clone was seen (once, few, many), or a class if it is expanded.

CDR3 length: 11; clone size: few; J gene: TRBJ2-7; D gene: .; V gene: TRBV4-1; CDR3 protein: CASSHRNEQYF; CDR3 DNA: TGCGCCAGCAGCCACCGTAACGAGCAGTACTTC
CDR3 length: 14; clone size: .; J gene: TRBJ1-2; D gene: .; V gene: TRBV14; CDR3 protein: CASSQEGRVGGYTF; CDR3 DNA: TGTGCCAGCAGCCAAGAAGGCAGGGTCGGCGGCTACACCTTC
CDR3 length: 16; clone size: few; J gene: TRBJ2-6; D gene: .; V gene: TRBV7-3; CDR3 protein: CASSVDWASGANVLTF; CDR3 DNA: TGTGCCAGCAGCGTGGACTGGGCCTCTGGGGCCAACGTCCTGACTTTC
CDR3 length: 13; clone size: .; J gene: TRBJ1-2; D gene: TRBD1; V gene: TRBV30; CDR3 protein: CAWSADRVGGYTF; CDR3 DNA: TGTGCCTGGAGTGCCGACAGGGTGGGCGGCTACACCTTC
CDR3 length: 15; clone size: few; J gene: TRBJ2-5; D gene: TRBD1; V gene: TRBV5-1; CDR3 protein: CASSSGTGFKETQYF; CDR3 DNA: TGCGCCAGCAGCTCCGGGACAGGTTTTAAAGAGACCCAGTACTTC
CDR3 length: 13; clone size: many; J gene: TRBJ1-2; D gene: .; V gene: TRBV10-1; CDR3 protein: CASSEVGSYGYTF; CDR3 DNA: TGCGCCAGCAGTGAGGTGGGGTCCTATGGCTACACCTTC
CDR3 length: 14; clone size: .; J gene: TRBJ1-6; D gene: .; V gene: TRBV7-9; CDR3 protein: CASNQGGDYSPLHF; CDR3 DNA: TGTGCCAGCAACCAAGGAGGGGACTATTCACCCCTCCACTTT
CDR3 length: 14; clone size: many; J gene: TRBJ2-4; D gene: .; V gene: TRBV5-4; CDR3 protein: CASSLARAKNIQYF; CDR3 DNA: TGTGCCAGCAGCTTGGCCCGGGCCAAAAACATTCAGTACTTC
CDR3 length: 14; clone size: few; J gene: TRBJ1-1; D gene: TRBD1; V gene: TRBV5-1; CDR3 protein: CASSYRGMNTEAFF; CDR3 DNA: TGCGCCAGCAGCTACAGGGGGATGAACACTGAAGCTTTCTTT
CDR3 length: 11; clone size: few; J gene: TRBJ2-3; D gene: .; V gene: TRBV29-1; CDR3 protein: CSALEADTQYF; CDR3 DNA: TGCAGCGCCCTAGAAGCAGATACGCAGTATTTT
CDR3 length: 17; clone size: .; J gene: TRBJ2-2; D gene: .; V gene: TRBV7-8; CDR3 protein: CASSLGSGHIATGELFF; CDR3 DNA: TGTGCCAGCAGCCTGGGGTCGGGCCATATTGCCACCGGGGAGCTGTTTTTT
CDR3 length: 14; clone size: few; J gene: TRBJ1-1; D gene: .; V gene: TRBV6-6; CDR3 protein: CASSSGVGVTEAFF; CDR3 DNA: TGTGCCAGCAGTTCAGGGGTCGGTGTCACTGAAGCTTTCTTT
CDR3 length: 17; clone size: many; J gene: TRBJ2-1; D gene: .; V gene: TRBV6-5; CDR3 protein: CASSTRSTGPSYNEQFF; CDR3 DNA: TGTGCCAGCAGTACCCGATCGACAGGTCCCTCCTACAATGAGCAGTTCTTC
CDR3 length: 15; clone size: few; J gene: TRBJ2-1; D gene: TRBD1; V gene: TRBV7-6; CDR3 protein: CASSLIGTGGNEQFF; CDR3 DNA: TGTGCCAGCAGCTTAATCGGAACAGGGGGCAATGAGCAGTTCTTC
CDR3 length: 14; clone size: many; J gene: TRBJ2-3; D gene: .; V gene: TRBV6-5; CDR3 protein: CASSLERYPDTQYF; CDR3 DNA: TGTGCCAGCAGTTTAGAGAGGTACCCAGATACGCAGTATTTT
CDR3 length: 15; clone size: many; J gene: TRBJ1-4; D gene: TRBD1; V gene: TRBV28; CDR3 protein: CASSSTTGRDEKLFF; CDR3 DNA: TGTGCCAGCAGTTCCACGACAGGGAGAGATGAAAAACTGTTTTTT
CDR3 length: 11; clone size: few; J gene: TRBJ2-1; D gene: .; V gene: TRBV12-3/TRBV12-4; CDR3 protein: CASSRVNEQFF; CDR3 DNA: TGTGCCAGCAGCCGCGTGAATGAGCAGTTCTTC
CDR3 length: 14; clone size: many; J gene: TRBJ1-6; D gene: .; V gene: TRBV7-9; CDR3 protein: CASSLTLPDGPLHF; CDR3 DNA: TGTGCCAGCAGCTTAACCCTGCCAGACGGACCCCTCCACTTT
CDR3 length: 17; clone size: .; J gene: TRBJ2-1; D gene: TRBD2; V gene: TRBV11-2; CDR3 protein: CASSLELASGGYNEQFF; CDR3 DNA: TGTGCCAGCAGCTTAGAATTAGCTAGCGGGGGATACAATGAGCAGTTCTTC
CDR3 length: 15; clone size: many; J gene: TRBJ2-5; D gene: TRBD2; V gene: TRBV7-6; CDR3 protein: CASSLAGGKGETQYF; CDR3 DNA: TGTGCCAGCAGCTTAGCGGGGGGGAAAGGAGAGACCCAGTACTTC
CDR3 length: 14; clone size: once; J gene: TRBJ1-4; D gene: TRBD1; V gene: TRBV7-8; CDR3 protein: CVSSPTGIGEKLFF; CDR3 DNA: TGTGTCAGCAGCCCGACAGGGATCGGTGAAAAACTGTTTTTT
CDR3 length: 14; clone size: many; J gene: TRBJ2-5; D gene: .; V gene: TRBV18; CDR3 protein: CASSPPNSQETQYF; CDR3 DNA: TGTGCCAGCTCACCACCGAATAGCCAAGAGACCCAGTACTTC
CDR3 length: 14; clone size: many; J gene: TRBJ1-4; D gene: .; V gene: TRBV2; CDR3 protein: CASSPEGNTEKLFF; CDR3 DNA: TGTGCCAGCTCCCCAGAGGGGAATACGGAAAAACTGTTTTTT
CDR3 length: 13; clone size: .; J gene: TRBJ1-2; D gene: TRBD1; V gene: TRBV25-1; CDR3 protein: CASRPGQGGGYTF; CDR3 DNA: TGTGCCAGCAGACCCGGACAGGGAGGTGGCTACACCTTC
CDR3 length: 12; clone size: few; J gene: TRBJ1-2; D gene: .; V gene: TRBV29-1; CDR3 protein: CSVVSDNYGYTF; CDR3 DNA: TGCAGCGTTGTTAGCGATAACTATGGCTACACCTTC
CDR3 length: 16; clone size: few; J gene: TRBJ2-3; D gene: .; V gene: TRBV9; CDR3 protein: CASSPLGGTSTDTQYF; CDR3 DNA: TGTGCCAGCAGCCCCCTAGGGGGGACTAGCACAGATACGCAGTATTTT
CDR3 length: 13; clone size: many; J gene: TRBJ1-3; D gene: .; V gene: TRBV10-3; CDR3 protein: CAARGGITDTIYF; CDR3 DNA: TGTGCCGCCCGAGGAGGGATCACAGACACCATATATTTT
CDR3 length: 13; clone size: few; J gene: TRBJ1-4; D gene: .; V gene: TRBV10-2; CDR3 protein: CATSEGTNEKLFF; CDR3 DNA: TGCGCCACCTCGGAAGGAACTAATGAAAAACTGTTTTTT
CDR3 length: 14; clone size: few; J gene: TRBJ2-5; D gene: .; V gene: TRBV2; CDR3 protein: CAIRREPTEETQYF; CDR3 DNA: TGTGCCATCAGAAGGGAACCCACGGAAGAGACCCAGTACTTC
CDR3 length: 16; clone size: many; J gene: TRBJ1-1; D gene: .; V gene: TRBV9; CDR3 protein: CASSVDPAVPNTEAFF; CDR3 DNA: TGTGCCAGCAGCGTAGATCCGGCCGTTCCTAACACTGAAGCTTTCTTT
CDR3 length: 15; clone size: few; J gene: TRBJ1-6; D gene: TRBD1; V gene: TRBV4-1; CDR3 protein: CASSQDGQGNSPLHF; CDR3 DNA: TGCGCCAGCAGCCAAGATGGACAGGGGAATTCACCCCTCCACTTT
CDR3 length: 13; clone size: .; J gene: TRBJ1-3; D gene: .; V gene: TRBV7-2; CDR3 protein: CASRAGVGNTIYF; CDR3 DNA: TGTGCCAGCAGGGCGGGCGTCGGGAACACCATATATTTT
CDR3 length: 14; clone size: few; J gene: TRBJ1-5; D gene: .; V gene: TRBV20-1; CDR3 protein: CSASQVAGNQPQHF; CDR3 DNA: TGCAGTGCTAGTCAAGTAGCCGGCAATCAGCCCCAGCATTTT
CDR3 length: 13; clone size: many; J gene: TRBJ2-1; D gene: .; V gene: TRBV11-3; CDR3 protein: CASSFSREDEQFF; CDR3 DNA: TGTGCCAGCAGCTTCTCCAGGGAGGATGAGCAGTTCTTC
CDR3 length: 13; clone size: many; J gene: TRBJ2-7; D gene: .; V gene: TRBV10-1; CDR3 protein: CASSSWGSYEQYF; CDR3 DNA: TGCGCCAGCAGCTCTTGGGGATCCTACGAGCAGTACTTC
CDR3 length: 14; clone size: many; J gene: TRBJ2-5; D gene: .; V gene: TRBV6-1; CDR3 protein: CASSEGNREGTQYF; CDR3 DNA: TGTGCCAGCAGTGAAGGGAATCGAGAGGGGACCCAGTACTTC
CDR3 length: 13; clone size: many; J gene: TRBJ1-1; D gene: .; V gene: TRBV12-3/TRBV12-4; CDR3 protein: CASCPGMGTEAFF; CDR3 DNA: TGTGCCAGCTGCCCCGGCATGGGCACTGAAGCTTTCTTT
CDR3 length: 14; clone size: .; J gene: TRBJ1-1; D gene: .; V gene: TRBV6-1; CDR3 protein: CASSETAVNTEAFF; CDR3 DNA: TGTGCCAGCAGTGAGACAGCAGTGAACACTGAAGCTTTCTTT
CDR3 length: 14; clone size: few; J gene: TRBJ1-1; D gene: .; V gene: TRBV11-2; CDR3 protein: CASRPESLNTEAFF; CDR3 DNA: TGTGCCAGCAGACCAGAGTCCCTGAACACTGAAGCTTTCTTT
CDR3 length: 13; clone size: many; J gene: TRBJ2-1; D gene: TRBD2; V gene: TRBV20-1; CDR3 protein: CSASSGGADEQFF; CDR3 DNA: TGCAGTGCTTCTAGCGGGGGCGCGGATGAGCAGTTCTTC
CDR3 length: 15; clone size: .; J gene: TRBJ1-1; D gene: .; V gene: TRBV20-1; CDR3 protein: CSARQRPWMNTEAFF; CDR3 DNA: TGCAGTGCCCGACAACGGCCTTGGATGAACACTGAAGCTTTCTTT
CDR3 length: 13; clone size: few; J gene: TRBJ1-1; D gene: TRBD1; V gene: TRBV5-1; CDR3 protein: CASGDRQNTEAFF; CDR3 DNA: TGCGCCAGCGGGGACAGGCAGAACACTGAAGCTTTCTTT
CDR3 length: 14; clone size: .; J gene: TRBJ2-3; D gene: .; V gene: TRBV5-1; CDR3 protein: CASSPSSETDTQYF; CDR3 DNA: TGCGCCAGCAGCCCATCCAGCGAGACAGATACGCAGTATTTT
CDR3 length: 13; clone size: .; J gene: TRBJ1-1; D gene: .; V gene: TRBV10-3; CDR3 protein: CAIRDLGDTEAFF; CDR3 DNA: TGTGCCATCAGGGACCTCGGAGACACTGAAGCTTTCTTT
CDR3 length: 16; clone size: .; J gene: TRBJ2-7; D gene: TRBD1; V gene: TRBV7-9; CDR3 protein: CASSSSGQGQPYEQYF; CDR3 DNA: TGTGCCAGCAGCTCCTCCGGACAGGGGCAGCCCTACGAGCAGTACTTC
CDR3 length: 14; clone size: few; J gene: TRBJ2-5; D gene: .; V gene: TRBV20-1; CDR3 protein: CSAHTRSGSETQYF; CDR3 DNA: TGCAGTGCTCACACCAGAAGCGGTAGTGAGACCCAGTACTTC
CDR3 length: 13; clone size: .; J gene: TRBJ1-2; D gene: .; V gene: TRBV9; CDR3 protein: CASSVEGRGGYTF; CDR3 DNA: TGTGCCAGCAGCGTAGAGGGCAGGGGAGGCTACACCTTC
CDR3 length: 16; clone size: many; J gene: TRBJ2-2; D gene: TRBD1; V gene: TRBV7-9; CDR3 protein: CASSFWTGGNTGELFF; CDR3 DNA: TGTGCCAGCAGCTTCTGGACAGGGGGTAACACCGGGGAGCTGTTTTTT
CDR3 length: 13; clone size: few; J gene: TRBJ1-1; D gene: .; V gene: TRBV28; CDR3 protein: CASSLNVGLLAFF; CDR3 DNA: TGTGCCAGCAGTCTAAATGTGGGATTATTGGCTTTCTTT
CDR3 length: 12; clone size: .; J gene: TRBJ1-5; D gene: TRBD1; V gene: TRBV9; CDR3 protein: CASSVEGGPQHF; CDR3 DNA: TGTGCCAGCAGCGTAGAAGGGGGCCCCCAGCATTTT
CDR3 length: 13; clone size: .; J gene: TRBJ1-1; D gene: .; V gene: TRBV7-9; CDR3 protein: CASSRRIGTEAFF; CDR3 DNA: TGTGCCAGCAGCCGCAGGATCGGCACTGAAGCTTTCTTT
CDR3 length: 11; clone size: many; J gene: TRBJ1-4; D gene: .; V gene: TRBV29-1; CDR3 protein: CSVQDNEKLFF; CDR3 DNA: TGCAGCGTGCAGGATAATGAAAAACTGTTTTTT
CDR3 length: 16; clone size: .; J gene: TRBJ2-2; D gene: TRBD1; V gene: TRBV7-9; CDR3 protein: CASSLANHRGPGELFF; CDR3 DNA: TGTGCCAGCAGCTTAGCGAACCACAGGGGTCCCGGGGAGCTGTTTTTT
CDR3 length: 17; clone size: many; J gene: TRBJ2-2; D gene: TRBD1; V gene: TRBV19; CDR3 protein: CASRPGTGTANTGELFF; CDR3 DNA: TGTGCCAGTAGACCGGGGACCGGGACAGCTAACACCGGGGAGCTGTTTTTT
CDR3 length: 12; clone size: few; J gene: TRBJ1-1; D gene: TRBD1; V gene: TRBV29-1; CDR3 protein: CSVGQLNTEAFF; CDR3 DNA: TGCAGCGTGGGACAGTTGAACACTGAAGCTTTCTTT